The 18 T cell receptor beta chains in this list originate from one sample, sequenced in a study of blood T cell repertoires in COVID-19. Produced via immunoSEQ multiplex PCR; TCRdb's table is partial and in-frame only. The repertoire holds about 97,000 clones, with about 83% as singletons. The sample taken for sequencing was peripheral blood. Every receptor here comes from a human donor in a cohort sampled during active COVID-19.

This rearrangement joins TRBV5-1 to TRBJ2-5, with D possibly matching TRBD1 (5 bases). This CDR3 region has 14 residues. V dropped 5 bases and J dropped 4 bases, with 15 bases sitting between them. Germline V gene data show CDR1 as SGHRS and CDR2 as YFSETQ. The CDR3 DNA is TGCGCCAGCAGTCTAGTCCAGGGAATAGAGACCCAGTACTTC. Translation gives CASSLVQGIETQYF.

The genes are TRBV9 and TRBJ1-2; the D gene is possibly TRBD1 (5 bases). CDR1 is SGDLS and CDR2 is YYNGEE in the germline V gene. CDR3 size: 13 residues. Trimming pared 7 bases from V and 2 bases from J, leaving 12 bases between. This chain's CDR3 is CASSKDSNYGYTF. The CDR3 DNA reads TGTGCCAGCTCCAAAGACAGCAACTATGGCTACACCTTC. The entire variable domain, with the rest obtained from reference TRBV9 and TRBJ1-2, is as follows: DSGVTQTPKHLITATGQRVTLRCSPRSGDLSVYWYQQSLDQGLQFLIQYYNGEERAKGNILERFSAQQFPDLHSELNLSSLELGDSALYFCASSKDSNYGYTFGSGTRLTVV.

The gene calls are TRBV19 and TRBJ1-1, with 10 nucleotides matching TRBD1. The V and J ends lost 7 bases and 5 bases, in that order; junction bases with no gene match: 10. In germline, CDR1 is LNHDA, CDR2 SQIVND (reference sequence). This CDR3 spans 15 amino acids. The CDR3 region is CASTVPGQGITEAFF. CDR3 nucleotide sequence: TGTGCCAGTACCGTCCCGGGACAGGGGATAACTGAAGCTTTCTTT.

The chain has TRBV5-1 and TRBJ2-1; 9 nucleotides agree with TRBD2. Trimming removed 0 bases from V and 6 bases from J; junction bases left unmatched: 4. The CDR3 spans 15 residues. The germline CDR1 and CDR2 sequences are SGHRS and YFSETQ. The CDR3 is CASSLAGLAPNEQFF. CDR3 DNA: TGCGCCAGCAGCTTGGCGGGACTAGCCCCCAATGAGCAGTTCTTC. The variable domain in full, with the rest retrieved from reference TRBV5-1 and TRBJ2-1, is KAGVTQTPRYLIKTRGQQVTLSCSPISGHRSVSWYQQTPGQGLQFLFEYFSETQRNKGNFPGRFSGRQFSNSRSEMNVSTLELGDSALYLCASSLAGLAPNEQFFGPGTRLTVL.

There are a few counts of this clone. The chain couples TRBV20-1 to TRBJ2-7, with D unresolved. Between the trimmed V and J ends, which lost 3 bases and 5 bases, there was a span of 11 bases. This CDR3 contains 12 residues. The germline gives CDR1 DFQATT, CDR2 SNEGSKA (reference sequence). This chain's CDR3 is CSASGPIHEQYF. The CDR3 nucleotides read TGCAGTGCTAGTGGGCCGATCCACGAGCAGTACTTC.

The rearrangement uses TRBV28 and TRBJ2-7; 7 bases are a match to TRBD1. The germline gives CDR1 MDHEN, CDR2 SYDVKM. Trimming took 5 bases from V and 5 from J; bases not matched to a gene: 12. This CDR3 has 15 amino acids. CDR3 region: CASSRQGNLLDEQYF. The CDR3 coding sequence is TGTGCCAGCAGTCGACAGGGAAACCTACTCGACGAGCAGTACTTC.

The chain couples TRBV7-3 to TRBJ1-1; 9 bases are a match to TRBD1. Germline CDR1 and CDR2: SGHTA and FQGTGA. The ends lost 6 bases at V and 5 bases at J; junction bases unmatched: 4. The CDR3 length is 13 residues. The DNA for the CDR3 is TGTGCCAGCAGTAGACAGGGGGGAACTGAAGCTTTCTTT. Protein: CASSRQGGTEAFF.

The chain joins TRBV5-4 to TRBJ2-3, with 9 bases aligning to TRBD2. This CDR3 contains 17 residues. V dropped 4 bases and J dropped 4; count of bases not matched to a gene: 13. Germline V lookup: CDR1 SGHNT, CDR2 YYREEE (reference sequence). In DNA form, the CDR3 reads TGTGCCAGCAGCACGTTTAGCGGGGGCCGAACGGCAGATACGCAGTATTTT. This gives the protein CASSTFSGGRTADTQYF.

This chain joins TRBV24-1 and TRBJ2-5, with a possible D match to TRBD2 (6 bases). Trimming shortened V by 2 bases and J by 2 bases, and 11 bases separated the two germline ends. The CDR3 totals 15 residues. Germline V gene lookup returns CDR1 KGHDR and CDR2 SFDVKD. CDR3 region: CATSDYGSGQETQYF. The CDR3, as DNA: TGTGCCACCAGTGATTATGGTAGCGGACAAGAGACCCAGTACTTC.

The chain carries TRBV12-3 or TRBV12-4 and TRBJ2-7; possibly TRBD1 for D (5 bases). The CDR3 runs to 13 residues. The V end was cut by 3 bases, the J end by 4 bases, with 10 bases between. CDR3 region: CASSFQGRYEQYF. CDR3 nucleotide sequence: TGTGCCAGCAGTTTTCAGGGAAGATACGAGCAGTACTTC.

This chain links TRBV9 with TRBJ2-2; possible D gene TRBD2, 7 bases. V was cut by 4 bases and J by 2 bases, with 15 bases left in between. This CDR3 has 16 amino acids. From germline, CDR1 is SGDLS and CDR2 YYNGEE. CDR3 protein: CASSPTGGQNTGELFF. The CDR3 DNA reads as TGTGCCAGCAGCCCCACCGGGGGGCAAAACACCGGGGAGCTGTTTTTT.

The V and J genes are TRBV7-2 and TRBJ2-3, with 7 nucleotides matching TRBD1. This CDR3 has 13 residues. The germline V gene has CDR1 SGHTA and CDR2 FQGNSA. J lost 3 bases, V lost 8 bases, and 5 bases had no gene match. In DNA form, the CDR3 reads TGTGCCAGCGGCAGGGGGTTTACAGATACGCAGTATTTT. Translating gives CASGRGFTDTQYF.

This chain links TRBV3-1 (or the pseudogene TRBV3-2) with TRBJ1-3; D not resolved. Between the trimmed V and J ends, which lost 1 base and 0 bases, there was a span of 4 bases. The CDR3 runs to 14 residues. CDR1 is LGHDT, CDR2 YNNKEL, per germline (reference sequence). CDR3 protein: CASSQGYSGNTIYF. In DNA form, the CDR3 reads TGTGCCAGCAGCCAAGGTTACTCTGGAAACACCATATATTTT.

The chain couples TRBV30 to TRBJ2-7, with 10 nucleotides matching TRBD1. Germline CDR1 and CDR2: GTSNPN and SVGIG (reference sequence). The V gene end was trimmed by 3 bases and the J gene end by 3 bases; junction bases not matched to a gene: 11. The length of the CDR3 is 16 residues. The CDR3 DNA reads TGTGCCTGGAGCCCGGGGACAGGGGTTAGGATCTACGAGCAGTACTTC. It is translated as CAWSPGTGVRIYEQYF.

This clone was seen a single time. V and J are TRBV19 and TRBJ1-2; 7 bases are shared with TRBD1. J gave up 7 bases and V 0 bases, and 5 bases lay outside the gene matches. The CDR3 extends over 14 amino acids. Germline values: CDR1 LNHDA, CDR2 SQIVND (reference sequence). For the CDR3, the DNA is TGTGCCAGTAGTATAGATCTGCAGGGGGGTGGCTACACCTTC. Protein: CASSIDLQGGGYTF.

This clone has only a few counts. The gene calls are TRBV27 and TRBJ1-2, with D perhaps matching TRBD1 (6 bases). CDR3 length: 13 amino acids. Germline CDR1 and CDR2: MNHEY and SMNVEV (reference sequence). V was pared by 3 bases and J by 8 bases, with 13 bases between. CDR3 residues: CASSLRGADGYTF. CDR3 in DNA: TGTGCCAGCAGTTTGCGGGGGGCTGACGGCTACACCTTC.

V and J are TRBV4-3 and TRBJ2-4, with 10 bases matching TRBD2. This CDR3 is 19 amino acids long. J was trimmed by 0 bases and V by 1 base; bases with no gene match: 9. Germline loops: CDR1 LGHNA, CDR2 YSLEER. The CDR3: CASSQVVTSGALAKNIQYF. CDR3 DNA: TGCGCCAGCAGCCAAGTGGTCACTAGCGGGGCCCTAGCCAAAAACATTCAGTACTTC.

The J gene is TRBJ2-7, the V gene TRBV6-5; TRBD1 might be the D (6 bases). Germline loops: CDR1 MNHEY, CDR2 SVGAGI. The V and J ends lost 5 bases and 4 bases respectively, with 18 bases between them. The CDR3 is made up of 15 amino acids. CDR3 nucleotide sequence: TGTGCCAGCAGTCGGGAAATAGGGACATTATACGAGCAGTACTTC. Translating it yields CASSREIGTLYEQYF.